Listed below are T cell receptor beta chains from one sample, sequenced in a study of CD8+ T cells in alopecia areata. This table comes from immunoSEQ multiplex PCR, and its TCRdb copy is limited to in-frame clones, with some not included. The repertoire consists of 85,000 to 110,000 clones, with roughly half occurring once and the leading ten covering around 10%. The material sequenced was CD4+ T cells sorted from blood. These receptors came from a human donor in good health. The CDR3 runs from the conserved cysteine through the conserved F or W. D genes are given only for firm matches. Clone size is not always given. Where it is, it says once, few, many or a class for expanded clones.

>TRBJ2-7|few|TRBV7-2|-
TGTGCCAGCAGCTTATTCGCCCTCGAGCAGTACTTC
CASSLFALEQYF
>TRBJ2-5|few|TRBV7-9|TRBD1
TGTGCCAGCAGCCGCGGACAGGCCAGGGAGACCCAGTACTTC
CASSRGQARETQYF
>TRBJ2-2|few|TRBV4-3|TRBD1
TGCGCCAGCAGCCCCCCCCGGCTGGGGACAGCCACCGGGGAGCTGTTTTTT
CASSPPRLGTATGELFF
>TRBJ1-5|-|TRBV7-2|-
TGTGCCAGCAGCTTAGTTGGAGGGGGACGGGGGGGTCAGCCCCAGCATTTT
CASSLVGGGRGGQPQHF
>TRBJ2-4|-|TRBV29-1|TRBD1
TGCAGCGTTGAAACAGGGGGAAACATTCAGTACTTC
CSVETGGNIQYF
>TRBJ1-1|-|TRBV29-1|-
TGCAGCGTTGAGGTCTTGGGGCCAAACACTGAAGCTTTCTTT
CSVEVLGPNTEAFF
>TRBJ2-5|-|TRBV30|TRBD2
TGTGCCTGGACTCGGGGGGGCGGCCGAGAGACCCAGTACTTC
CAWTRGGGRETQYF
>TRBJ2-5|-|TRBV6-1|TRBD1
TGTGCCAGCAGTGGGGACAGGAGTGAGACCCAGTACTTC
CASSGDRSETQYF
>TRBJ2-7|once|TRBV28|TRBD1
TGTGCCAGCAGTCTGCCGGGACAGCCTTCCTACGAGCAGTACTTC
CASSLPGQPSYEQYF
>TRBJ2-5|-|TRBV7-8|-
TGTGCCAGCAGCTTAGCCCCAGGGAGGAAGACCCAGTACTTC
CASSLAPGRKTQYF
>TRBJ1-4|-|TRBV10-3|TRBD1
TGTGCCATCAGTCGGGACAGATTACGAAGAGATGAAAAACTGTTTTTT
CAISRDRLRRDEKLFF
>TRBJ1-5|-|TRBV23-1|-
TGCGCCAGCAGTCAACGAACCTACAGGGTCCGGCAGCCCCAGCATTTT
CASSQRTYRVRQPQHF
>TRBJ1-6|once|TRBV11-2|TRBD1
TGTGCCAGCAGCTTCGACAGGGGGCAAACCCTCCACTTT
CASSFDRGQTLHF
>TRBJ1-1|few|TRBV2|-
TGTGCCAGCAGTGTCCGACAGAGCAACACTGAAGCTTTCTTT
CASSVRQSNTEAFF
>TRBJ2-1|-|TRBV4-2|-
TGTGCCAGCAGCCAAGCAGGGTACCCCTACAATGAGCAGTTCTTC
CASSQAGYPYNEQFF
>TRBJ2-7|-|TRBV30|TRBD1
TGTGCCTGTACCGGACAGGGGAATTCCTACGAGCAGTACTTC
CACTGQGNSYEQYF
>TRBJ2-1|-|TRBV5-1|-
TGCGCCAGCAGGAACGGGGGGCCTACTCCCTACAATGAGCAGTTCTTC
CASRNGGPTPYNEQFF
>TRBJ2-1|few|TRBV25-1|TRBD2
TGTGCCAGCAGTGAATTGGGACTAGCGGGGGAGCAGTTCTTC
CASSELGLAGEQFF
>TRBJ1-6|-|TRBV2|-
TGTGCCAGCAGTGAAGGTGCGGGAATTTCACCCCTCCACTTT
CASSEGAGISPLHF
>TRBJ1-2|few|TRBV29-1|TRBD1
TGCAGCCAGGACAGGGGGCGTCTATATGGCTACACCTTC
CSQDRGRLYGYTF
>TRBJ1-1|-|TRBV6-5|TRBD1
TGTGCCAGCAGTTATCAGCAGGGGGCACGCACTGAAGCTTTCTTT
CASSYQQGARTEAFF
>TRBJ2-2|few|TRBV29-1|-
TGCAGCGTTGAGGGACGGACGAACACCGGGGAGCTGTTTTTT
CSVEGRTNTGELFF
>TRBJ1-2|-|TRBV4-3|-
TGCGCCAGCAGCCAAGTGGGCTGGGATATGTATGGCTACACCTTC
CASSQVGWDMYGYTF